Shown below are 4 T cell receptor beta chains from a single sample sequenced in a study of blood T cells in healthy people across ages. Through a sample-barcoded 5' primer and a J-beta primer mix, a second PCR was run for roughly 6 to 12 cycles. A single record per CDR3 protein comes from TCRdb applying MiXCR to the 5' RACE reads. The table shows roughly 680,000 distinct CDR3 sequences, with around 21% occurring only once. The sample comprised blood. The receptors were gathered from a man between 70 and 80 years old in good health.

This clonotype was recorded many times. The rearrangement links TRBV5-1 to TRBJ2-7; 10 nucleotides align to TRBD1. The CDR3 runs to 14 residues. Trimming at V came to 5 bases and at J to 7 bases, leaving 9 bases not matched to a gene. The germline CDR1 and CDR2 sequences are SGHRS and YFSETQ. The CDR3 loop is CASSSGTGVEEQYF. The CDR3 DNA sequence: TGCGCCAGCAGTTCCGGGACAGGGGTAGAAGAGCAGTACTTC.

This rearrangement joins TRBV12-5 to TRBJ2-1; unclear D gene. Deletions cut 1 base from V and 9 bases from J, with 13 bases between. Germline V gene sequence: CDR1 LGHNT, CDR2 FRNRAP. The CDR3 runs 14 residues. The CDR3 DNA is TGTGCTAGTGGTTTGGAGGCCCCTATCGGTGAGCAGTTCTTC. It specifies CASGLEAPIGEQFF.

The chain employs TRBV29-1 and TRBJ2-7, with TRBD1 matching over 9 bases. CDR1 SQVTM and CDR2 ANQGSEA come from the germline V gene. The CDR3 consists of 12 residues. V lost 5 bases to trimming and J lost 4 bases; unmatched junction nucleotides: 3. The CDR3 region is CSVRQGEYEQYF. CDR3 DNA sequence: TGCAGCGTTCGACAGGGGGAGTACGAGCAGTACTTC.

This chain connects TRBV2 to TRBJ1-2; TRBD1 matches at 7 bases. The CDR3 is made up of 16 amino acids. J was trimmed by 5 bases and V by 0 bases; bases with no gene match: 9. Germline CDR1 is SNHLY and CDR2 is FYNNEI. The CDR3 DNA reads TGTGCCAGCAGTGAAGCCCCGGGACAGACGCTTTATGGCTACACCTTC. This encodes CASSEAPGQTLYGYTF.